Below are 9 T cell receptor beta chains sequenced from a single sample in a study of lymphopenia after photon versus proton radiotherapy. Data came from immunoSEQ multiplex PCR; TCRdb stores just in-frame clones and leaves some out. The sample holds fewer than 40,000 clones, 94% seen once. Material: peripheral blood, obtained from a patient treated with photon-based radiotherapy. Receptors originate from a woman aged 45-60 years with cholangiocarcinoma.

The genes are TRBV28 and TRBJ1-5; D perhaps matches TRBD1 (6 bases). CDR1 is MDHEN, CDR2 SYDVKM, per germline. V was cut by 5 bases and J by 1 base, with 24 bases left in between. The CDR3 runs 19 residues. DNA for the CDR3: TGTGCCAGCAGTCGTGGGGGGGCTATGGGGCCGGAAAGCAATCAGCCCCAGCATTTT. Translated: CASSRGGAMGPESNQPQHF.

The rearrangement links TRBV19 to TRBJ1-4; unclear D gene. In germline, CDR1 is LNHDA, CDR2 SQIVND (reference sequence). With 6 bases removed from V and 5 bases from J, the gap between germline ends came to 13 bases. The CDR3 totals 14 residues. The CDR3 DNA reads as TGTGCCAGTAGGACCCGGACGGTAAATGAAAAACTGTTTTTT. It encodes CASRTRTVNEKLFF.

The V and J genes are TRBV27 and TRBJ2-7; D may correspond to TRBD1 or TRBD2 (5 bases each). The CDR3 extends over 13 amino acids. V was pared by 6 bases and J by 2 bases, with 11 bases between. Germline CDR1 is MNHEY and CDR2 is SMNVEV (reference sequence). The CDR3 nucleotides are TGTGCCAGCAGGCTGAGGGGAACCTACGAGCAGTACTTC. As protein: CASRLRGTYEQYF.

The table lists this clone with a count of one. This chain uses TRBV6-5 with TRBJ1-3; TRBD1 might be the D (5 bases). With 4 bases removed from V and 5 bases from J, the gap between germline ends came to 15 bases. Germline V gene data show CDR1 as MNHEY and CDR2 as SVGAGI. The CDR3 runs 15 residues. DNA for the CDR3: TGTGCCAGCAGTTTCCGCGGGACGGGCCGAAACACCATATATTTT. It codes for CASSFRGTGRNTIYF.

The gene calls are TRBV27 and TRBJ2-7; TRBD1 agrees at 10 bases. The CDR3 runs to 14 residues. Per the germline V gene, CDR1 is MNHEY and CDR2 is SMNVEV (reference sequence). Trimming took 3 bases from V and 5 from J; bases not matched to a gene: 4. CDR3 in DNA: TGTGCCAGCAGTTTGACAGGGGGCTCTGACGAGCAGTACTTC. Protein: CASSLTGGSDEQYF.

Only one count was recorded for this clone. The CDR3 nucleotides read TGTGCCATCAGTGAGTCTACTAATACGCAGTATTTT. Its translation: CAISESTNTQYF. The V call is TRBV10-3, the J call TRBJ2-3, with D unclear. Trimming took 0 bases from V and 7 from J, leaving 5 bases between them. The CDR3 covers 12 residues. Per germline, CDR1 ENHRY and CDR2 SYGVKD.

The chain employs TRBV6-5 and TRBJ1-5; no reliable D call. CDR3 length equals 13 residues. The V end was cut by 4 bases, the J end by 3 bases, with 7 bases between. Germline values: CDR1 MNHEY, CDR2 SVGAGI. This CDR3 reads CASSSVDNQPQHF. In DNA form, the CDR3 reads TGTGCCAGCAGTTCCGTGGACAATCAGCCCCAGCATTTT.

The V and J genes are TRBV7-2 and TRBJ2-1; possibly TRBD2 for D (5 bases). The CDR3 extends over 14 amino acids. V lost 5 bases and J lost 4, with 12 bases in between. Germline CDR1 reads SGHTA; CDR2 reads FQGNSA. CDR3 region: CASSPAERYNEQFF. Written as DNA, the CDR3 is TGTGCCAGCAGCCCCGCCGAGCGGTACAATGAGCAGTTCTTC. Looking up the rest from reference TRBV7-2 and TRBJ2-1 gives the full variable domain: GAGVSQSPSNKVTEKGKDVELRCDPISGHTALYWYRQSLGQGLEFLIYFQGNSAPDKSGLPSDRFSAERTGGSVSTLTIQRTQQEDSAVYLCASSPAERYNEQFFGPGTRLTVL.

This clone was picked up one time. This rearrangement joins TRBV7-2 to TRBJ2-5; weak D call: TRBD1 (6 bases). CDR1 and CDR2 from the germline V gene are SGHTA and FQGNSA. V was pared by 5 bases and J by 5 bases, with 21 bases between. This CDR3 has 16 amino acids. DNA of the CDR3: TGTGCCAGCAGCCTTACCTTCACAGGGTCAGGGGAGACCCAGTACTTC. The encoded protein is CASSLTFTGSGETQYF.